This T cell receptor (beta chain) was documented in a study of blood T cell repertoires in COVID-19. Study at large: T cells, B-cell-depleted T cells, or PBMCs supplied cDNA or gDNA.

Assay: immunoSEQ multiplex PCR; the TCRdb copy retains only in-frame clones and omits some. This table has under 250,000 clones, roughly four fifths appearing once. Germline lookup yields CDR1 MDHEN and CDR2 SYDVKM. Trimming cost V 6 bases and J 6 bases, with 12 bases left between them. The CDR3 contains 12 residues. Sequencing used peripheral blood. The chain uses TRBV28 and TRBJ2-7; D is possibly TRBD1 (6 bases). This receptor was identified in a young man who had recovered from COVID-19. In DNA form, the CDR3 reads TGTGCCAGCAGCCTACAGGGCTCCGAGCAGTACGTC. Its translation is CASSLQGSEQYV.